This T cell receptor (beta chain) was recorded in a study of cytomegalovirus exposure and HLA in healthy donors. Study-level points and caveats: A missense DCLRE1C variant was associated with V- and J-gene trimming of TCR beta chains in a later analysis, and an independent cohort replicated the association. In vitro work confirmed that three CMV-associated chains recognize CMV antigens.

The CDR3 is made up of 14 amino acids. Germline V CDR1 and CDR2: MNHNY, SVGAGI (reference sequence). J was trimmed by 8 bases and V by 6 bases; bases with no gene match: 7. Regarding this clone: Antigen specificity is unknown.

PCR used 60 Vbeta primers and 13 Jbeta primers. Using immunoSEQ multiplex PCR, the repertoire was profiled, and TCRdb retains in-frame clones only, with some absent. Here the sample spans tens of thousands of clones, roughly 72% being singletons. The receptor was isolated from a woman in her forties or fifties in good health and CMV-seropositive. The V gene is TRBV6-6, the J gene TRBJ1-4, with TRBD1 identical over 9 bases. Sequenced: PBMCs. CDR3 region: CASSFTGGWEKLFF. For the CDR3, the DNA is TGTGCCAGCAGCTTTACAGGGGGCTGGGAAAAACTGTTTTTT.